This entry describes one T cell receptor (beta chain). The data were produced by immunoSEQ multiplex PCR, yet TCRdb's version contains in-frame clones alone and is incomplete. The sample includes approximately 77,000 clones, roughly 90% of them seen just once. Pooled together were second doses at about 4 or about 12 weeks. This specimen belongs to a study of T cell responses to AZD1222 COVID-19 vaccine. The germline V gene encodes CDR1 LGHDT and CDR2 YNNKEL (reference sequence). V gave up 4 bases and J gave up 2 bases; unmatched junction bases: 11. The CDR3 runs to 17 residues. Material: peripheral blood, obtained 28 days after the second AZD1222 dose. The chain links TRBV3-1 (or the pseudogene TRBV3-2) to TRBJ2-7; TRBD2 aligns across 10 bases. This TCR was recovered from an adult who received the AZD1222 COVID-19 vaccine. In DNA form, the CDR3 reads TGTGCCAGCAGCCCCCGGGCTAGCGGGAGTCCCACCTACGAGCAGTACTTC. It is translated as CASSPRASGSPTYEQYF.